This TCR beta chain was recovered during a study of T cell changes during pregnancy in multiple sclerosis. TCRdb's table, derived via immunoSEQ multiplex PCR, lists solely in-frame clones and lacks some. The data contain about 61,000 clones, roughly 90% of them seen just once; the ten biggest clones take up over 3%. The CDR3 contains 13 residues. Germline CDR1 is SGDLS and CDR2 is YYNGEE. V lost 1 base, J lost 6 bases, and 3 bases stayed unmatched. The source was peripheral blood, collected in the first trimester of pregnancy. The clonotype was recovered from a female donor in good health, enrolled as a control in a pregnancy study. V is TRBV9 and J is TRBJ1-1; 7 nucleotides match TRBD1. Written as DNA, the CDR3 is TGTGCCAGCAGCGTAAACCAGGGGGCTGAAGCTTTCTTT. Its translation: CASSVNQGAEAFF.